This TCR beta chain was captured by sequencing in a study of cytomegalovirus exposure and HLA in healthy donors. Study information: When 350 to 500 donors were genotyped, just over 80% of them were found to fall in the Caucasian-associated ancestry cluster. Study results and caveats: Presence/absence analyses rested on an assumption that sequencing depth was roughly uniform across donors.

This CDR3 contains 15 residues. Looked up from germline, CDR1 is SEHNR and CDR2 is FQNEAQ (reference sequence). With regard to this clone: Its antigen is not known. One junction end disagrees with the germline gene, perhaps due to a read error.

This PCR relied on a set of 60 Vbeta primers and 13 Jbeta primers. Method: immunoSEQ multiplex PCR; TCRdb's copy keeps in-frame clones and lacks some. The data show roughly 120,000 clones, almost 75% seen once. The sample was PBMCs. V and J are TRBV7-9 and TRBJ1-1; 7 bases match TRBD1. The clonotype was recovered from a middle-aged man in good health and CMV-seronegative. CDR3 nucleotides: TGTTCCAGCAGCCTACACAGGGGCGGGAACACTGAAGCTTTCTTT. Translating it yields CSSSLHRGGNTEAFF.